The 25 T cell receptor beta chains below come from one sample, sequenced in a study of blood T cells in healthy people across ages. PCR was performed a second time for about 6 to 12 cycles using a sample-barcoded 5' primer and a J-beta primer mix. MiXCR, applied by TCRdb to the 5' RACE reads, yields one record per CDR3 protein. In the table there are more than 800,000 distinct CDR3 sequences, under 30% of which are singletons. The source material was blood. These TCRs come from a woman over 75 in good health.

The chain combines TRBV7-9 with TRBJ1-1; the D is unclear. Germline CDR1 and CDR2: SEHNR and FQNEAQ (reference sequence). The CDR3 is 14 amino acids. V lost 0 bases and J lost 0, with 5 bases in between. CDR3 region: CASSLAKMNTEAFF. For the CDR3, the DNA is TGTGCCAGCAGCTTAGCAAAGATGAACACTGAAGCTTTCTTT.

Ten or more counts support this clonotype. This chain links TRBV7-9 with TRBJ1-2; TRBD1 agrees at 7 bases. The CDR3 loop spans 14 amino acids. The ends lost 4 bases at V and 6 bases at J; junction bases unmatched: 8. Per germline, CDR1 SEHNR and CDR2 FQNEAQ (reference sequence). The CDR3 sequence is CASSSLTGLNGYTF. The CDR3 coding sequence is TGTGCCAGCAGCTCTCTGACAGGGCTCAATGGCTACACCTTC.

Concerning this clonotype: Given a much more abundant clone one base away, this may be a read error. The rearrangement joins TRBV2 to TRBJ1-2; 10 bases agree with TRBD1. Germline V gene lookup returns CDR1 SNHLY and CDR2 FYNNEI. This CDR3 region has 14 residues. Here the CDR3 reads CTSRTGGYSYGYTF. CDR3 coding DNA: TGTACCAGCAGGACAGGGGGGTATAGCTATGGCTACACCTTC.

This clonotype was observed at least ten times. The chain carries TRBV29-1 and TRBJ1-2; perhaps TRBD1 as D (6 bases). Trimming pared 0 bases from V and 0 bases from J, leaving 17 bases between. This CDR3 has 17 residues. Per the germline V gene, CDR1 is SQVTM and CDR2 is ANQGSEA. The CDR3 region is CSVEDPTGSSANYGYTF. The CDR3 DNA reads TGCAGCGTTGAAGATCCAACAGGGTCCTCTGCTAACTATGGCTACACCTTC.

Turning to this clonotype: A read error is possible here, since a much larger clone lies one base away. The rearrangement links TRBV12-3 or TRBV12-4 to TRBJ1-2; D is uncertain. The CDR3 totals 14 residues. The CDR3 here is CASTLDGANHGYTF. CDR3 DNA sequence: TGTGCCAGCACCCTGGACGGAGCTAACCATGGCTACACCTTC.

This chain's CDR3 is CASSPAYAYEQYF. CDR3 DNA: TGTGCCAGCTCACCGGCGTATGCCTACGAGCAGTACTTC. This chain uses TRBV18 with TRBJ2-7, with D unclear. In germline, CDR1 is KGHSH, CDR2 LQKENI. V gave up 3 bases and J gave up 2 bases, with 8 bases separating them. The CDR3 spans 13 residues. The entire variable domain, with the rest obtained from reference TRBV18 and TRBJ2-7, is as follows: NAGVMQNPRHLVRRRGQEARLRCSPMKGHSHVYWYRQLPEEGLKFMVYLQKENIIDESGMPKERFSAEFPKEGPSILRIQQVVRGDSAAYFCASSPAYAYEQYFGPGTRLTVT.

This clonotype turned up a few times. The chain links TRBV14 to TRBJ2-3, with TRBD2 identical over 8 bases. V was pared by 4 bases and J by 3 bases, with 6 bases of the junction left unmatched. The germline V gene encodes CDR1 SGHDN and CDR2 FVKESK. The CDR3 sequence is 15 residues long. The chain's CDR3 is CASSRAGAPTDTQYF. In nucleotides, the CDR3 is TGTGCCAGCAGCCGAGCGGGGGCCCCGACAGATACGCAGTATTTT.

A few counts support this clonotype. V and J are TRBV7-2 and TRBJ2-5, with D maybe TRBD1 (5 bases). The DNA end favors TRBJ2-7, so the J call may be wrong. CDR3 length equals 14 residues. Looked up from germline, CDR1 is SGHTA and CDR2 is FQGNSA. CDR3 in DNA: TGTGCCAGCAGCTTAGAGGGGCTAGACTACGAGCAGTACTTC. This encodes CASSLEGLDYEQYF.

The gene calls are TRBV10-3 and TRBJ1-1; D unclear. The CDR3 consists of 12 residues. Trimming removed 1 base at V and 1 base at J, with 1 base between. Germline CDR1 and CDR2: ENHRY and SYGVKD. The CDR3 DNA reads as TGTGCCATCAGTGAGTGGAACACTGAAGCTTTCTTT. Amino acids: CAISEWNTEAFF.

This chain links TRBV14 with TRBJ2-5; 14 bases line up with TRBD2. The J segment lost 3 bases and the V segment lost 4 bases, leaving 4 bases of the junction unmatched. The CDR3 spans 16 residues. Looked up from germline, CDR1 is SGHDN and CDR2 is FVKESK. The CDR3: CASSRGLAGGKETQYF. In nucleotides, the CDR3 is TGTGCCAGCAGCCGTGGACTAGCGGGGGGAAAAGAGACCCAGTACTTC. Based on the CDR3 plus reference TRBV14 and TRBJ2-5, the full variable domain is EAGVTQFPSHSVIEKGQTVTLRCDPISGHDNLYWYRRVMGKEIKFLLHFVKESKQDESGMPNNRFLAERTGGTYSTLKVQPAELEDSGVYFCASSRGLAGGKETQYFGPGTRLLVL.

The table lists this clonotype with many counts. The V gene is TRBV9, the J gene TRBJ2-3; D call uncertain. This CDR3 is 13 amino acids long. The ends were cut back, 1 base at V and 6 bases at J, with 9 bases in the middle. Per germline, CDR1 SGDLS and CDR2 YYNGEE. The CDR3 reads CASSVSNQDTQYF. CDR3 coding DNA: TGTGCCAGCAGCGTAAGTAATCAGGATACGCAGTATTTT.

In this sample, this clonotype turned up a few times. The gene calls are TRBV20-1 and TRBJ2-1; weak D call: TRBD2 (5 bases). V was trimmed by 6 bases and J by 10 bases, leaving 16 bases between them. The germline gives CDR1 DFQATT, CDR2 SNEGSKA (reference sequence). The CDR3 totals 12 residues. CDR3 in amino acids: CSAPRLDLEQFF. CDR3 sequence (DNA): TGCAGTGCCCCGCGACTGGACTTAGAGCAGTTCTTC.

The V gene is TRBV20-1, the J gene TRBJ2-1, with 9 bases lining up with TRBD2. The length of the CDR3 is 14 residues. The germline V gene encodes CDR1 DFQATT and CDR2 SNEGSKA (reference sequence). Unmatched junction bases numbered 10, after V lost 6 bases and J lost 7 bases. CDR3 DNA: TGCAGTGCCAATACCGGGACTAGCAGGAATGAGCAGTTCTTC. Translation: CSANTGTSRNEQFF.

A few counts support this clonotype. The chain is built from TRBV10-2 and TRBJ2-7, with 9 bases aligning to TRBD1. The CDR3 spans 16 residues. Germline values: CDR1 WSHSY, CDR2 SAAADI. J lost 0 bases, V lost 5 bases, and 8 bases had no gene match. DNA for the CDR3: TGCGCCAGCAGTCTTCCCGGGACAGGGAGCTCCTACGAGCAGTACTTC. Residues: CASSLPGTGSSYEQYF.

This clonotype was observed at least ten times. CDR3 coding DNA: TGTGCCAGCAGCTCCCCCGGCAGGGCAGAGACCCAGTACTTC. This gives the protein CASSSPGRAETQYF. The J gene is TRBJ2-5, the V gene TRBV7-9; perhaps TRBD1 as D (5 bases). CDR3 length equals 14 residues. Germline V gene lookup returns CDR1 SEHNR and CDR2 FQNEAQ (reference sequence). The germline V and J ends were trimmed by 4 bases and 4 bases, with 13 bases remaining between them.

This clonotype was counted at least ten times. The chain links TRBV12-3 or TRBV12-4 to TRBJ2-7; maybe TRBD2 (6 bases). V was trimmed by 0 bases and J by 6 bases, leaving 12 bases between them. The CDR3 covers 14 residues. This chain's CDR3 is CASSLAGGSAEQYF. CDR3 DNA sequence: TGTGCCAGCAGTTTAGCCGGGGGATCTGCCGAGCAGTACTTC.

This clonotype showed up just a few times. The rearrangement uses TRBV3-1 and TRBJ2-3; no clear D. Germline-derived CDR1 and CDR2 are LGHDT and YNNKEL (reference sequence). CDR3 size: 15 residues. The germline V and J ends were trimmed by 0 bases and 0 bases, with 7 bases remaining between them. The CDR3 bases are TGTGCCAGCAGCCAAGAAATGATTAGCACAGATACGCAGTATTTT. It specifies CASSQEMISTDTQYF.

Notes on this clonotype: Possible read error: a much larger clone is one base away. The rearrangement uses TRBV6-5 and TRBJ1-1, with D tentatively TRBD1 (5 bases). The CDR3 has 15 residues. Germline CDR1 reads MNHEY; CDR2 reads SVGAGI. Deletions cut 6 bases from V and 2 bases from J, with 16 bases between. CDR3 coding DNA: TGTGCCAGCAGGCGAACGGGGCGGGACAACACTGAAGCTTTCTTT. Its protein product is CASRRTGRDNTEAFF.

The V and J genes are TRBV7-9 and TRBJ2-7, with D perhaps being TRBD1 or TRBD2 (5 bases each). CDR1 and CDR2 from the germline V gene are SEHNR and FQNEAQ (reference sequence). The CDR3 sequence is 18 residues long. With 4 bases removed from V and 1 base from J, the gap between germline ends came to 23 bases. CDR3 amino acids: CASSSYEGAGTDSYEQYF. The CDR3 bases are TGTGCCAGCAGCTCCTACGAGGGAGCCGGGACGGATTCCTACGAGCAGTACTTC.

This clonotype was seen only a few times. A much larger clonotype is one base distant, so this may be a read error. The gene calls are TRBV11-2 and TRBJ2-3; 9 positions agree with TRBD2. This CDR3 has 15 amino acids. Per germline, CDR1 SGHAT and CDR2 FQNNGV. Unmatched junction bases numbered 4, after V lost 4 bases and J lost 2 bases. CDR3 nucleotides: TGTGCCAGCAGCTCCCAGCGGGGGGTCACAGATACGCAGTATTTT. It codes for CASSSQRGVTDTQYF.

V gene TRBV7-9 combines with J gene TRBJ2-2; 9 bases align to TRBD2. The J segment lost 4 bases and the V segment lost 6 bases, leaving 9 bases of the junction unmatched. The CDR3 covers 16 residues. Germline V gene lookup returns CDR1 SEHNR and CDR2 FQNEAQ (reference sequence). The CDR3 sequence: CASSAGLAGITGELFF. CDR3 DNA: TGTGCCAGCAGTGCTGGGCTAGCGGGGATCACCGGGGAGCTGTTTTTT.

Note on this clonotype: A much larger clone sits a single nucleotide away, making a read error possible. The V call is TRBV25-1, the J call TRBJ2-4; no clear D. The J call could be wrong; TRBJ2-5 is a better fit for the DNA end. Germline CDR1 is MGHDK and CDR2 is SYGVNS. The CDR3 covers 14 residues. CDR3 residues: CASSEYSDQETQYF. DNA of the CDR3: TGTGCCAGCAGTGAATACAGTGACCAAGAGACCCAGTACTTC.

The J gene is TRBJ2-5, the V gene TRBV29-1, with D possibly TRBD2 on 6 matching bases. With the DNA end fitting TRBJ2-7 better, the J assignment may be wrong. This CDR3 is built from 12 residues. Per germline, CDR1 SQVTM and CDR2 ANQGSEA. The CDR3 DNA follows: TGCAGCGCATCAGCAGCGGGTGGCGAGCAGTACTTC. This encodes CSASAAGGEQYF.

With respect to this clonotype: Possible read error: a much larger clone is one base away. CDR3: CASSLQGAGEQVF. CDR3 in DNA: TGTGCCAGCAGCTTACAGGGGGCGGGTGAGCAGGTCTTC. J is TRBJ2-1 and V is TRBV7-9; 8 nucleotides align to TRBD1. The CDR3 runs 13 residues. Germline CDR1 is SEHNR and CDR2 is FQNEAQ (reference sequence).

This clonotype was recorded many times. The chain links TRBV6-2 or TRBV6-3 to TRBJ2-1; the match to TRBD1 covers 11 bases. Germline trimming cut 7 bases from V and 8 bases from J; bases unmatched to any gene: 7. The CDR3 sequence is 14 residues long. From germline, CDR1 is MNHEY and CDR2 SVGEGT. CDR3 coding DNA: TGTGCCAGCATTAGGGACAGGGGGAAGGATGAGCAGTTCTTC. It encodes CASIRDRGKDEQFF.